This is a list of T cell receptor beta chains from one sample in a study of blood T cell repertoires in COVID-19. The data were produced by immunoSEQ multiplex PCR, yet TCRdb's version contains in-frame clones alone and is incomplete. The sample has some 100,000 clones, around 88% seen once. The material sequenced was peripheral blood. The source is a human donor in a cohort sampled during active COVID-19. The CDR3 runs from the conserved cysteine through the conserved F or W. Each record gives: clone size, D gene, V gene, J gene, CDR3 protein, CDR3 DNA. A D gene is named only where the DNA matches it firmly. Clone size, where shown, is once, few, many, or a class for clones that have expanded.

>many|-|TRBV4-1|TRBJ2-5
CASSQGIAEQETQYF
TGCGCCAGCAGCCAAGGGATAGCGGAGCAAGAGACCCAGTACTTC
>-|-|TRBV5-1|TRBJ1-1
CASSLSVVTEAFF
TGCGCCAGCAGCTTGTCGGTAGTCACTGAAGCTTTCTTT
>once|TRBD1|TRBV4-3|TRBJ2-2
CASSQDRGTGELFF
TGCGCCAGCAGCCAGGACAGGGGGACCGGGGAGCTGTTTTTT
>-|-|TRBV18|TRBJ2-1
CASSGRSNEQFF
TGTGCCAGCTCGGGGAGGAGCAATGAGCAGTTCTTC
>-|TRBD2|TRBV7-9|TRBJ2-3
CASSPRLAEPSTDTQYF
TGTGCCAGCAGCCCCCGACTAGCAGAACCTAGCACAGATACGCAGTATTTT
>-|TRBD1|TRBV3-1/TRBV3-2|TRBJ2-6
CASSQLGQRISGANVLTF
TGTGCCAGCAGCCAATTGGGACAGAGAATCTCTGGGGCCAACGTCCTGACTTTC
>-|TRBD2|TRBV5-4|TRBJ2-5
CASSPGLASIAETQYF
TGTGCCAGCAGCCCAGGACTAGCGAGCATTGCAGAGACCCAGTACTTC
>-|-|TRBV7-6|TRBJ2-1
CASSTHKTASRYNEQFF
TGTGCCAGCAGCACCCACAAGACAGCGTCCAGGTACAATGAGCAGTTCTTC
>-|-|TRBV2|TRBJ1-3
CASSEQPQGDTIYF
TGTGCCAGCAGTGAACAGCCACAGGGAGACACCATATATTTT
>-|-|TRBV6-5|TRBJ2-5
CAGRQTHQETQYF
TGTGCCGGTCGACAAACACATCAAGAGACCCAGTACTTC
>-|-|TRBV6-5|TRBJ1-4
CASSNSGRRGNEKLFF
TGTGCCAGCAGTAACTCAGGACGGCGGGGGAATGAAAAACTGTTTTTT
>-|-|TRBV5-1|TRBJ2-7
CASTRQALYEQYF
TGCGCCAGCACGCGACAGGCCCTCTACGAGCAGTACTTC
>-|-|TRBV2|TRBJ2-2
CASSEVRGNTGELFF
TGTGCCAGCAGTGAAGTCAGGGGGAACACCGGGGAGCTGTTTTTT
>-|-|TRBV5-6|TRBJ1-1
CASSLGGPNTEAFF
TGTGCCAGCAGCTTGGGGGGCCCGAACACTGAAGCTTTCTTT
>few|-|TRBV5-1|TRBJ2-3
CASSSPGDSDTQYF
TGCGCCAGCAGCTCCCCAGGGGATTCAGATACGCAGTATTTT
>-|-|TRBV2|TRBJ2-7
CASSEEGFSYEQYF
TGTGCCAGCAGTGAAGAGGGGTTCTCCTACGAGCAGTACTTC
>-|TRBD1|TRBV9|TRBJ2-3
CASSAIQTGDTQYF
TGTGCCAGCAGCGCGATCCAGACAGGGGATACGCAGTATTTT
>-|TRBD1|TRBV5-1|TRBJ1-1
CASSNQEGARNTEAFF
TGCGCCAGCAGCAACCAAGAGGGGGCTCGGAACACTGAAGCTTTCTTT
>once|TRBD2|TRBV19|TRBJ2-5
CASSTGLASQETQYF
TGTGCCAGTAGTACGGGACTAGCCAGCCAAGAGACCCAGTACTTC
>-|TRBD1|TRBV29-1|TRBJ1-2
CSVGGTGYGYTF
TGCAGCGTTGGGGGGACAGGTTATGGCTACACCTTC
>-|-|TRBV7-9|TRBJ2-7
CASSSDRLDGEQYF
TGTGCCAGCAGCTCCGACAGGCTAGACGGCGAGCAGTACTTC
>-|-|TRBV5-4|TRBJ2-7
CASSFGRQTYEQYF
TGTGCCAGCAGCTTTGGCAGACAAACCTACGAGCAGTACTTC
>-|-|TRBV30|TRBJ1-1
CAWSVRGSTEAFF
TGTGCCTGGAGTGTTCGGGGGAGTACTGAAGCTTTCTTT
>-|TRBD2|TRBV5-4|TRBJ2-7
CASSLGGILDYEQYF
TGTGCCAGCAGCCTGGGAGGGATCCTGGATTACGAGCAGTACTTC
>-|TRBD2|TRBV6-2/TRBV6-3|TRBJ2-2
CASSVAGANTGELFF
TGTGCCAGCAGCGTAGCGGGGGCGAACACCGGGGAGCTGTTTTTT
>-|TRBD1|TRBV4-1|TRBJ2-7
CASSQEPGTAYEQYF
TGCGCCAGCAGCCAAGAACCCGGGACAGCCTACGAGCAGTACTTC
>-|-|TRBV25-1|TRBJ2-5
CASRYGETQYF
TGTGCCAGCAGGTACGGGGAGACCCAGTACTTC
>-|TRBD2|TRBV11-2|TRBJ2-3
CASSLGLVPDTQYF
TGTGCCAGCAGCTTGGGACTAGTTCCAGATACGCAGTATTTT
>-|-|TRBV2|TRBJ2-3
CATKRAHTDTQYF
TGTGCCACCAAGCGGGCCCACACAGATACGCAGTATTTT
>few|-|TRBV28|TRBJ1-1
CASSSPARKGARITEAFF
TGTGCCAGCAGCTCCCCGGCTAGAAAAGGGGCTCGGATCACTGAAGCTTTCTTT
>-|TRBD1|TRBV9|TRBJ2-2
CASSVGNRGDTGELFF
TGTGCCAGCAGCGTAGGAAACAGGGGTGACACCGGGGAGCTGTTTTTT
>-|TRBD1|TRBV3-1/TRBV3-2|TRBJ1-1
CASSPGQGNTEAFF
TGTGCCAGCAGCCCGGGACAGGGAAACACTGAAGCTTTCTTT
>-|TRBD2|TRBV7-9|TRBJ2-7
CASSLRGTSGQYEQYF
TGTGCCAGCAGTTTGAGAGGGACTAGCGGCCAGTACGAGCAGTACTTC
>-|-|TRBV7-9|TRBJ2-7
CASSFFDEQYF
TGTGCCAGCAGCTTCTTCGACGAGCAGTACTTC
>once|TRBD1|TRBV28|TRBJ1-6
CASSLTWTGDNSPLHF
TGTGCCAGCAGTTTGACTTGGACAGGGGATAATTCACCCCTCCACTTT
>once|-|TRBV5-1|TRBJ1-1
CASSLSPQGLGANTEAFF
TGCGCCAGCAGCTTGAGCCCCCAGGGATTAGGTGCAAACACTGAAGCTTTCTTT
>-|TRBD1|TRBV28|TRBJ1-5
CASSNQGASNQPQHF
TGTGCCAGCAGTAACCAGGGGGCGAGCAATCAGCCCCAGCATTTT
>once|-|TRBV7-3|TRBJ2-6
CASSLTLGTGANVLTF
TGTGCCAGCAGCTTAACTCTAGGAACCGGGGCCAACGTCCTGACTTTC
>-|TRBD2|TRBV10-2|TRBJ2-1
CASSGETSGRGSYNEQFF
TGCGCCAGCAGTGGGGAGACTAGCGGGAGGGGGTCCTACAATGAGCAGTTCTTC
>-|TRBD1|TRBV7-2|TRBJ1-2
CASSLASGQGRGYTF
TGTGCCAGCAGCTTAGCTTCCGGACAGGGTCGGGGCTACACCTTC
>-|-|TRBV11-2|TRBJ2-5
CASSLDSASAETQYF
TGTGCCAGCAGCTTAGATTCGGCTAGCGCGGAGACCCAGTACTTC
>-|TRBD2|TRBV5-1|TRBJ2-7
CASSLLPTSGSPYEQYF
TGCGCCAGCAGCCTCCTTCCTACTAGCGGGAGCCCCTACGAGCAGTACTTC
>few|TRBD2|TRBV4-2|TRBJ2-1
CASSQDSGSAFNEQFF
TGTGCCAGCAGCCAAGATAGCGGGAGCGCCTTCAATGAGCAGTTCTTC
>-|TRBD1|TRBV7-9|TRBJ2-7
CASSLGLGTEAYEQYF
TGTGCCAGCAGCTTAGGTCTTGGGACAGAAGCCTACGAGCAGTACTTC
>-|-|TRBV5-1|TRBJ2-5
CASSLEESRAGETQYF
TGCGCCAGCAGCTTGGAGGAAAGCAGGGCTGGCGAGACCCAGTACTTC
>-|-|TRBV11-2|TRBJ2-7
CASSKTRLYEQYF
TGTGCCAGCAGCAAGACTAGGCTCTACGAGCAGTACTTC
>-|TRBD2|TRBV19|TRBJ2-2
CASEKGTSTGELFF
TGTGCCAGCGAAAAGGGGACTAGCACCGGGGAGCTGTTTTTT
>-|TRBD1|TRBV28|TRBJ1-2
CASSLSRQGNGYTF
TGTGCCAGCAGTTTGTCTCGACAGGGAAATGGCTACACCTTC
>-|-|TRBV12-3/TRBV12-4|TRBJ1-1
CASSFYGNTEAFF
TGTGCCAGCAGTTTTTACGGGAACACTGAAGCTTTCTTT
>-|-|TRBV18|TRBJ2-7
CASSPGAAYEQYF
TGTGCCAGCTCACCAGGGGCTGCCTACGAGCAGTACTTC
>-|-|TRBV19|TRBJ1-2
CASSLQTNYGYTF
TGTGCCAGTAGTCTACAGACTAACTATGGCTACACCTTC
>-|TRBD1|TRBV6-6|TRBJ2-7
CASSYLGQGTYEQYF
TGTGCCAGCAGTTACCTCGGACAGGGGACCTACGAGCAGTACTTC
>once|-|TRBV10-3|TRBJ1-4
CAILVGLGSSNEKLFF
TGTGCCATCTTAGTAGGACTCGGCTCATCTAATGAAAAACTGTTTTTT
>-|-|TRBV20-1|TRBJ2-7
CSASGLNYEQYF
TGCAGTGCTAGTGGCCTAAACTACGAGCAGTACTTC
>-|-|TRBV18|TRBJ2-4
CASSPPWAELAKNIQYF
TGTGCCAGCTCACCACCGTGGGCCGAACTAGCCAAAAACATTCAGTACTTC